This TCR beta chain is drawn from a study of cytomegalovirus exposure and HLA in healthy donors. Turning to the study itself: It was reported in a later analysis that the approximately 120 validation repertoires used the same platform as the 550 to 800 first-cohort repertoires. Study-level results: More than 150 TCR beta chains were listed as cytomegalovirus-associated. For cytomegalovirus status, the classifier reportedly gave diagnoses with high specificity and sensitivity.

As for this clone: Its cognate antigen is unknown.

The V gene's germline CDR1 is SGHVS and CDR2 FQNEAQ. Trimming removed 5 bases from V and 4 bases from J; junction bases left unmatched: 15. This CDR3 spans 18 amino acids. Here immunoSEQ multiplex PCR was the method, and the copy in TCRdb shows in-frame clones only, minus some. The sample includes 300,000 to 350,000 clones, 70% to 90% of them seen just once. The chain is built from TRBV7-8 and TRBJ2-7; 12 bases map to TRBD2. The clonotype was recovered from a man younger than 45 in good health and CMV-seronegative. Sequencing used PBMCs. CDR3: CASSLGTSGSGRVYEQYF. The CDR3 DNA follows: TGTGCCAGCAGCCTCGGGACTAGCGGGTCGGGGCGCGTATACGAGCAGTACTTC.